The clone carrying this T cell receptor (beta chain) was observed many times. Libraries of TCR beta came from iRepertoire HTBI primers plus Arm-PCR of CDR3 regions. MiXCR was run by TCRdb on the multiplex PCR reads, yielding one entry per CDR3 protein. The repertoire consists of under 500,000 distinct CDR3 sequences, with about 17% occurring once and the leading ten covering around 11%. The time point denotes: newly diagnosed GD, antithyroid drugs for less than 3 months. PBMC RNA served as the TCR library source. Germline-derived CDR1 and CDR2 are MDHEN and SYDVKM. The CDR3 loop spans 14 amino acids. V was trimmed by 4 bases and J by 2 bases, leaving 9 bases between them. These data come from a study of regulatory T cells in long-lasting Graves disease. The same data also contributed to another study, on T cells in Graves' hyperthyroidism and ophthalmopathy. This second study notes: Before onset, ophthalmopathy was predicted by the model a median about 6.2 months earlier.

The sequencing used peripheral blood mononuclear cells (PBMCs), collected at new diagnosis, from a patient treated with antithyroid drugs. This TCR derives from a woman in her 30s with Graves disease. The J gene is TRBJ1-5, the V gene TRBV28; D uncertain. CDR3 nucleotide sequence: TGTGCCAGCAGTTCGAGGGTGGGCAATCAGCCCCAGCATTTT. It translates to CASSSRVGNQPQHF.